These 21 T cell receptor beta chains share one sample of origin, sequenced in a study of blood T cell repertoires in COVID-19. Using immunoSEQ multiplex PCR, the repertoire was profiled, and TCRdb retains in-frame clones only, with some absent. This sample has about 190,000 clones, with roughly 84% found just once. The specimen was PBMCs or T cells enriched from blood (not recorded which). The source is a woman aged 25 to 39 who had recovered from COVID-19.

The chain joins TRBV27 to TRBJ1-2; perhaps TRBD1 as D (5 bases). The V end was cut by 1 base, the J end by 2 bases, with 20 bases between. This CDR3 comprises 18 residues. The germline gives CDR1 MNHEY, CDR2 SMNVEV (reference sequence). This CDR3 reads CASSLFPPRQGVNYGYTF. The CDR3 coding sequence is TGTGCCAGCAGTTTATTTCCCCCCCGGCAGGGTGTGAACTATGGCTACACCTTC.

This clone was observed a single time. Here the CDR3 DNA reads TGTGCCAGTAGATTCTCCATAGCGAGCAATGAGCAGTTCTTC. This gives the protein CASRFSIASNEQFF. The genes are TRBV19 and TRBJ2-1; the D gene is possibly TRBD2 (5 bases). With 6 bases removed from V and 6 bases from J, the gap between germline ends came to 15 bases. CDR3 length: 14 residues. The germline V gene encodes CDR1 LNHDA and CDR2 SQIVND (reference sequence).

The rearrangement uses TRBV11-3 and TRBJ2-1; 7 nucleotides align to TRBD2. The CDR3 is 14 amino acids. The V and J ends lost 5 bases and 6 bases, in that order; junction bases with no gene match: 7. In germline, CDR1 is SGHNT, CDR2 YENEEA. CDR3 sequence: CASSTGLVSNEQFF. The CDR3 DNA reads TGTGCCAGCAGCACCGGACTAGTCTCCAATGAGCAGTTCTTC. The full variable domain, with the rest looked up from reference TRBV11-3 and TRBJ2-1, is EAGVVQSPRYKIIEKKQPVAFWCNPISGHNTLYWYLQNLGQGPELLIRYENEEAVDDSQLPKDRFSAERLKGVDSTLKIQPAELGDSAVYLCASSTGLVSNEQFFGPGTRLTVL.

V gene TRBV3-1 (or the pseudogene TRBV3-2) combines with J gene TRBJ2-3; TRBD2 aligns across 12 bases. This CDR3 has 16 residues. V was clipped by 4 bases and J by 1 base; unmatched bases: 3. Germline V CDR1 and CDR2: LGHDT, YNNKEL (reference sequence). The CDR3 DNA follows: TGTGCCAGCAGCCCCAGACTAGCGGGGGGCACAGATACGCAGTATTTT. It is translated as CASSPRLAGGTDTQYF.

The chain is built from TRBV15 and TRBJ1-4; D is possibly TRBD1 (6 bases). CDR1 LNHNV and CDR2 YYDKDF come from the germline V gene (reference sequence). The CDR3 is made up of 16 amino acids. V was trimmed by 0 bases and J by 3 bases, leaving 11 bases between them. The CDR3 here is CATSRDRQGSNEKLFF. The CDR3 nucleotides are TGTGCCACCAGCAGAGATAGGCAGGGGTCTAATGAAAAACTGTTTTTT. The full variable domain, completed using reference TRBV15 and TRBJ1-4, is DAMVIQNPRYQVTQFGKPVTLSCSQTLNHNVMYWYQQKSSQAPKLLFHYYDKDFNNEADTPDNFQSRRPNTSFCFLDIRSPGLGDTAMYLCATSRDRQGSNEKLFFGSGTQLSVL.

The chain employs TRBV12-5 and TRBJ1-2; no firm D call. From germline, CDR1 is LGHNT and CDR2 FRNRAP. V was trimmed by 5 bases and J by 2 bases, leaving 6 bases between them. This CDR3 spans 12 amino acids. In nucleotides, the CDR3 is TGTGCTAGTGGTGTACAGAACTATGGCTACACCTTC. This translates into CASGVQNYGYTF.

This rearrangement joins TRBV5-4 to TRBJ1-4; the match to TRBD1 covers 9 bases. The CDR3 runs 15 residues. V was pared by 4 bases and J by 2 bases, with 3 bases of the junction left unmatched. Germline-derived CDR1 and CDR2 are SGHNT and YYREEE (reference sequence). The CDR3 region is CASSRGTGTNEKLFF. The DNA for the CDR3 is TGTGCCAGCAGCCGCGGGACAGGGACTAATGAAAAACTGTTTTTT.

The chain joins TRBV7-2 to TRBJ2-3; 8 bases align to TRBD1. The V segment lost 5 bases and the J segment 7 bases; nucleotides outside the gene matches: 5. The germline V gene has CDR1 SGHTA and CDR2 FQGNSA. The CDR3 has 13 amino acids. The CDR3 DNA sequence: TGTGCCAGCAGCCAGGACAGGGAAAATACGCAGTATTTT. It is translated as CASSQDRENTQYF.

In its sample, this clone was seen once. This chain links TRBV4-1 with TRBJ2-3, with TRBD2 matching over 7 bases. Germline lookup yields CDR1 MGHRA and CDR2 YSYEKL. V shed 0 bases, J shed 4 bases, and the junction held 7 bases outside the gene matches. The CDR3 consists of 16 residues. CDR3 DNA sequence: TGCGCCAGCAGCCAAGATCCCGGACTAGTTCCAGATACGCAGTATTTT. Its translation: CASSQDPGLVPDTQYF.

The chain couples TRBV7-8 to TRBJ2-7, with 8 bases that match TRBD2. Germline V gives CDR1 SGHVS, CDR2 FQNEAQ. The CDR3 runs to 15 residues. V lost 3 bases, J lost 1 base, and 5 bases stayed unmatched. The chain's CDR3 is CASSFGSGVSYEQYF. In DNA, the CDR3 is TGTGCCAGCAGCTTCGGTAGCGGGGTGTCCTACGAGCAGTACTTC.

In nucleotides, the CDR3 is TGCACCAGCAGCCCAAGGGAGGGCAATCAGCCCCAGCATTTT. Its protein product is CTSSPREGNQPQHF. V and J are TRBV1 and TRBJ1-5. TRBV1 is an annotated pseudogene. The CDR3 is 14 residues long.

The gene calls are TRBV27 and TRBJ2-3, with D hard to call. The V end was cut by 2 bases, the J end by 3 bases, with 6 bases between. The CDR3 is made up of 13 amino acids. The germline V gene has CDR1 MNHEY and CDR2 SMNVEV (reference sequence). In nucleotides, the CDR3 is TGTGCCAGCAGTTTACCGGGTACAGATACGCAGTATTTT. This encodes CASSLPGTDTQYF.

For this clone: The junction does not match germline at one end; this may be a read error. The chain is built from TRBV5-5 and TRBJ2-5; D call uncertain. The CDR3 spans 13 residues. The germline CDR1 and CDR2 sequences are SGHKS and YYEKEE (reference sequence). The CDR3 nucleotides read TGTGTCAGCAGCCTACGCCGCCTAGAGACCCAGTACTTC. Translated: CVSSLRRLETQYF.

The chain has TRBV5-1 and TRBJ2-7; D gene ambiguous. The V end was cut by 0 bases, the J end by 6 bases, with 7 bases between. The CDR3 loop spans 12 amino acids. The germline V gene encodes CDR1 SGHRS and CDR2 YFSETQ. The CDR3 loop is CASSLGAGEQYF. DNA of the CDR3: TGCGCCAGCAGCTTGGGGGCAGGCGAGCAGTACTTC.

The CDR3 coding sequence is TGTGCCAGCAGCGGCTGGACAGGGGACGGCAATTACAATGAGCAGTTCTTC. This translates into CASSGWTGDGNYNEQFF. The rearrangement joins TRBV11-3 to TRBJ2-1; 9 nucleotides agree with TRBD1. The J segment lost 4 bases and the V segment lost 5 bases, leaving 12 bases of the junction unmatched. Germline lookup yields CDR1 SGHNT and CDR2 YENEEA. This CDR3 contains 17 residues.

V gene TRBV5-6 combines with J gene TRBJ2-2; the D gene is possibly TRBD1 (6 bases). V was trimmed by 0 bases and J by 0 bases, leaving 12 bases between them. This CDR3 has 17 amino acids. Germline CDR1 and CDR2: SGHDT and YYEEEE. The CDR3 region is CASSLVWDTANTGELFF. CDR3 nucleotide sequence: TGTGCCAGCAGCTTGGTATGGGACACCGCGAACACCGGGGAGCTGTTTTTT.

The chain combines TRBV5-5 with TRBJ1-2; possibly TRBD1 for D (6 bases). The V and J ends lost 1 base and 6 bases respectively, with 10 bases between them. Germline loops: CDR1 SGHKS, CDR2 YYEKEE (reference sequence). The CDR3 covers 13 residues. The CDR3: CASSLSGVDGYTF. CDR3 DNA sequence: TGTGCCAGCAGCTTGTCAGGGGTGGATGGCTACACCTTC.

This chain joins TRBV11-1 and TRBJ1-1; 7 nucleotides line up with TRBD1. The V gene's germline CDR1 is SGHAT and CDR2 FQDESV (reference sequence). The length of the CDR3 is 16 residues. Trimming took 4 bases from V and 1 from J; bases not matched to a gene: 9. The CDR3 DNA is TGTGCCAGCAGCTACCAGACAGGGAGAAGGAACACTGAAGCTTTCTTT. Protein: CASSYQTGRRNTEAFF.

The rearrangement links TRBV14 to TRBJ2-2, with TRBD2 matching over 7 bases. Trimming removed 1 base from V and 3 bases from J; junction bases left unmatched: 5. The V gene's germline CDR1 is SGHDN and CDR2 FVKESK. The CDR3 length is 16 residues. CDR3 DNA sequence: TGTGCCAGCAGCCAAGGGGGGAGGGATGACACCGGGGAGCTGTTTTTT. Its protein is CASSQGGRDDTGELFF.

The gene calls are TRBV6-5 and TRBJ1-1; D gene unclear. The CDR3 has 15 residues. Trimming pared 2 bases from V and 8 bases from J, leaving 18 bases between. Germline-derived CDR1 and CDR2 are MNHEY and SVGAGI. The CDR3 region is CASSYGPGNAGEAFF. As DNA, the CDR3 is TGTGCCAGCAGTTACGGCCCCGGCAACGCGGGGGAAGCTTTCTTT.

The CDR3 nucleotides read TGTGCCACCAGCAGTGCCCCCTGGGTGGGCAGAGTTTCTAGCAATCAGCCCCAGCATTTT. Protein sequence: CATSSAPWVGRVSSNQPQHF. The chain is built from TRBV15 and TRBJ1-5, with D unresolved. Germline V gene data show CDR1 as LNHNV and CDR2 as YYDKDF (reference sequence). The CDR3 length is 20 residues. V lost 3 bases to trimming and J lost 0 bases, with 24 bases between them.